Listed below are T cell receptor beta chains from one sample, sequenced in a study of CD8 T cells in Susac syndrome. MiXCR was run by TCRdb on the immunoSEQ multiplex PCR reads, yielding one entry per CDR3 protein. The repertoire holds almost 450,000 distinct CDR3 sequences, approximately 89% seen once, with about 0.12% in the top ten. The source material was CD8+ T cells from PBMCs. Receptors were obtained from a human donor with multiple sclerosis. Both conserved end residues are part of each CDR3. The order of the fields is V gene, CDR3 protein.

TRBV5-1,CASSSIKTDSNQPQHF
TRBV29-1,CSAWGIGGNTEAFF
TRBV20-1,CSAKRTGLEGDEQFF
TRBV15,CATSRGWGSTDTQYF
TRBV20-1,CSAQTGVSADTQYF
TRBV27,CASSLGVGGPYEQYF
TRBV5-4,CASSLMGRLGNTEAFF
TRBV10-3,CAISDLGLVTGELFF
TRBV7-2,CASSLPGGTGEDHEQFF
TRBV27,CASTIAGANVLTF
TRBV11-1,CASSTTSSYEQYF
TRBV6-1,CASSEVGGGTGELFF
TRBV12-3/TRBV12-4,CASSLGLLLEQYF
TRBV30,CAWGKTENTEAFF
TRBV18,CASSRRDIPNEQFF
TRBV29-1,CSVDSAANEHWAQLF
TRBV30,CAWSAGRTGYTEAFF
TRBV7-9,CASSPGQGTSEQYF
TRBV28,CASRPGHTGELFF
TRBV5-6,CASSPTGVRETQYF
TRBV19,CASSPLHGDEQYF
TRBV10-3,CAISESMVSNYGYTF
TRBV27,CASSLTGKAGELFF
TRBV4-1,CASSQDVAGAAYEQYF
TRBV5-5,CASSLFPPSGANVLTF
TRBV5-1,CASSSGQGAYEQYF
TRBV28,CASSFPYRGGGNEQFF
TRBV20-1,CSASDQSNTGELFF
TRBV30,CAWSVLGLPQFF
TRBV9,CASSAIQGLELFF
TRBV6-5,CASSYSLIRGHTEAFF
TRBV7-8,CASSPYREETYEQYF
TRBV10-3,CAISDERDRGAYGYTF
TRBV14,CASSQEVSDTQYF
TRBV3-1,CASSLTISVNTEAFF
TRBV20-1,CSARIGGRGNQPQHF
TRBV28,CASTPLGTACIETQYF
TRBV12-3/TRBV12-4,CASSAARSYEQYF
TRBV25-1,CASSEEELLSGPPTGNGYTF
TRBV4-1,CASSQDPPTYEQYF
TRBV24-1,CATSDGRGGYYNEQFF
TRBV27,CASSLSAQGLPETQYF
TRBV4-1,CASSQHLGQRNEQFF
TRBV30,CAWSVLANTEAFF
TRBV14,CASSPFSDTQYF
TRBV5-5,CASSLAWGAGELFF
TRBV12-5,CASGDREVSYNEQFF
TRBV10-1,CASSQGASSYNEQFF
TRBV20-1,CSAREWTGDPYEQYF
TRBV5-1,CASSGGLAGGEEETQYF
TRBV13,CASSLRWAGDLYEQYF
TRBV9,CASSRGATNEKLFF
TRBV27,CASRPLTGYEQYF